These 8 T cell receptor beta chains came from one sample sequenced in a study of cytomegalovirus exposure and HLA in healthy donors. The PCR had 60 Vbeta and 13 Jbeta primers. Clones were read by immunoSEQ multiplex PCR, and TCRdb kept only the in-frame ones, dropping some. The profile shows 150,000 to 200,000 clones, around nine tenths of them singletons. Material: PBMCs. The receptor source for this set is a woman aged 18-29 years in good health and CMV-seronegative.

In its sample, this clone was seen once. CDR3 sequence reads: CASSQYHGRGYGYTF. The CDR3 coding sequence is TGCGCCAGCAGCCAGTATCACGGACGGGGCTATGGCTACACCTTC. J is TRBJ1-2 and V is TRBV4-1, with no clear D. The germline gives CDR1 MGHRA, CDR2 YSYEKL. This CDR3 has 15 residues. The V and J ends lost 3 bases and 4 bases respectively, with 15 bases between them.

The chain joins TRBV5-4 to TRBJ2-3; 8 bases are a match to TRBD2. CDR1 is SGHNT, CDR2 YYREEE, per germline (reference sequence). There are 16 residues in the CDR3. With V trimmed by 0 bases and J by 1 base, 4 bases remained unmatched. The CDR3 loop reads CASSLGTTSGTDTQYF. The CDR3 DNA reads TGTGCCAGCAGCTTGGGGACGACTAGCGGCACAGATACGCAGTATTTT. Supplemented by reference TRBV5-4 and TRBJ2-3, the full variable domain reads ETGVTQSPTHLIKTRGQQVTLRCSSQSGHNTVSWYQQALGQGPQFIFQYYREEENGRGNFPPRFSGLQFPNYSSELNVNALELDDSALYLCASSLGTTSGTDTQYFGPGTRLTVL.

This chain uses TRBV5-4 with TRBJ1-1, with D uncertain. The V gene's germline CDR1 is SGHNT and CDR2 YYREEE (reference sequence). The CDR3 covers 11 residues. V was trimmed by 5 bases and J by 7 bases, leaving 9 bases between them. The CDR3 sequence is CASSTRGEAFF. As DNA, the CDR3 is TGTGCCAGCAGTACACGGGGTGAAGCTTTCTTT.

The CDR3: CASSPSSGTPGTGELFF. Written as DNA, the CDR3 is TGTGCCAGCAGCCCCTCCTCCGGGACACCGGGCACCGGGGAGCTGTTTTTT. The chain combines TRBV27 with TRBJ2-2, with a possible D match to TRBD1 (6 bases). The germline V and J ends were trimmed by 6 bases and 4 bases, with 21 bases remaining between them. Germline V gene lookup returns CDR1 MNHEY and CDR2 SMNVEV (reference sequence). CDR3 length: 17 residues.

The CDR3 DNA reads as TGTGCCAGCAGCCCTCGGAGGGGTGGAGATACGCAGTATTTT. It codes for CASSPRRGGDTQYF. The rearrangement links TRBV9 to TRBJ2-3; D is perhaps TRBD2 (6 bases). The germline V gene has CDR1 SGDLS and CDR2 YYNGEE. Trimming took off 4 bases at V and 5 bases at J, with 14 bases between the two ends. This CDR3 has 14 residues.

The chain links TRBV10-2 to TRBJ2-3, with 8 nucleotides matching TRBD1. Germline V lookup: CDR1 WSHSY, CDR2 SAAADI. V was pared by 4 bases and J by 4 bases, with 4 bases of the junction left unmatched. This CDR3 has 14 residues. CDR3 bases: TGCGCCAGCAGTGCCCAGGGGGCGGCAGATACGCAGTATTTT. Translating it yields CASSAQGAADTQYF.

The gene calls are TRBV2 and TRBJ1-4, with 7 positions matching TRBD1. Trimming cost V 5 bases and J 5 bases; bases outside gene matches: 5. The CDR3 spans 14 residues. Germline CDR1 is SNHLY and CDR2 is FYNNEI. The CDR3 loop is CASSRQGENEKLFF. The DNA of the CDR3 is TGTGCCAGCAGTAGACAGGGAGAGAATGAAAAACTGTTTTTT.

CDR3 DNA sequence: TGCGCCAGCAGCCAGGGGCCCACAGAATTCTACGAGCAGTACTTC. Translating gives CASSQGPTEFYEQYF. The chain uses TRBV4-3 and TRBJ2-7; tentative D call: TRBD1 (5 bases). The CDR3 length is 15 residues. Germline CDR1 is LGHNA and CDR2 is YSLEER. Between the trimmed V and J ends, which lost 3 bases and 3 bases, there was a span of 15 bases.